Each of the 24 T cell receptor beta chains below was sequenced from the same sample in a study of T cell changes during pregnancy in multiple sclerosis. Here immunoSEQ multiplex PCR was the method, and the copy in TCRdb shows in-frame clones only, minus some. Of tens of thousands of clones listed, 85% to 95% are singletons. Sequencing used CD4+ T cells from peripheral blood mononuclear cells, obtained in the third trimester of pregnancy. These receptors came from a female donor with multiple sclerosis, enrolled in a pregnancy study.

The rearrangement links TRBV5-1 to TRBJ1-5; 7 nucleotides align to TRBD1. V was pared by 4 bases and J by 2 bases, with 6 bases of the junction left unmatched. CDR1 SGHRS and CDR2 YFSETQ come from the germline V gene. There are 15 residues in the CDR3. CDR3 sequence (DNA): TGCGCCAGCAGCGAGGGCGGGACAGGCAATCAGCCCCAGCATTTT. This encodes CASSEGGTGNQPQHF.

The chain joins TRBV5-1 to TRBJ1-1; 8 bases are a match to TRBD1. The CDR3 is 14 amino acids. V lost 5 bases, J lost 1 base, and 4 bases stayed unmatched. Germline CDR1 SGHRS, CDR2 YFSETQ. Here the CDR3 reads CASSSGGGNTEAFF. The CDR3 region has the DNA TGCGCCAGCAGTTCAGGGGGCGGGAACACTGAAGCTTTCTTT.

This clone has just one count. This rearrangement joins TRBV30 to TRBJ1-4; perhaps TRBD1 as D (6 bases). Between the trimmed V and J ends, which lost 5 bases and 1 base, there was a span of 11 bases. The CDR3 has 14 residues. Germline V gene data show CDR1 as GTSNPN and CDR2 as SVGIG (reference sequence). The CDR3 protein is CAWGLDRTNEKLFF. CDR3 in DNA: TGTGCCTGGGGCCTGGACAGAACTAATGAAAAACTGTTTTTT.

The chain employs TRBV28 and TRBJ1-3; D not resolved. The CDR3 is 14 residues long. The V gene's germline CDR1 is MDHEN and CDR2 SYDVKM. V lost 1 base and J lost 4, with 8 bases in between. The CDR3 loop is CASSLYGSGNTIYF. Written as DNA, the CDR3 is TGTGCCAGCAGTTTATACGGGTCGGGAAACACCATATATTTT.

The genes are TRBV6-1 and TRBJ1-3; perhaps TRBD1 as D (5 bases). CDR1 is MNHNS and CDR2 is SASEGT in the germline V gene. The ends were cut back, 6 bases at V and 0 bases at J, with 12 bases in the middle. This CDR3 region has 15 residues. In DNA, the CDR3 is TGTGCCAGCAGAGCCGGGGGGGGCTCTGGAAACACCATATATTTT. Protein: CASRAGGGSGNTIYF.

V gene TRBV28 combines with J gene TRBJ1-3; 7 bases are shared with TRBD1. The V gene end was trimmed by 6 bases and the J gene end by 0 bases; junction bases not matched to a gene: 2. CDR1 is MDHEN, CDR2 SYDVKM, per germline. CDR3 length: 14 residues. The CDR3: CASSRQGSGNTIYF. CDR3 DNA sequence: TGTGCCAGCAGCCGACAGGGCTCTGGAAACACCATATATTTT.

This sequence joins TRBV5-1 and TRBJ1-5; the D gene is possibly TRBD1 (6 bases). The CDR3 is 15 amino acids. Trimming took off 4 bases at V and 0 bases at J, with 11 bases between the two ends. Germline CDR1 SGHRS, CDR2 YFSETQ. The CDR3 DNA reads TGCGCCAGCAGCATCGGACAGAGTAGCAATCAGCCCCAGCATTTT. Amino acid sequence: CASSIGQSSNQPQHF. The whole variable domain, remainder taken from reference TRBV5-1 and TRBJ1-5, is KAGVTQTPRYLIKTRGQQVTLSCSPISGHRSVSWYQQTPGQGLQFLFEYFSETQRNKGNFPGRFSGRQFSNSRSEMNVSTLELGDSALYLCASSIGQSSNQPQHFGDGTRLSIL.

The chain has TRBV4-1 and TRBJ1-5, with 7 positions matching TRBD1. J was trimmed by 6 bases and V by 4 bases; bases with no gene match: 6. The V gene's germline CDR1 is MGHRA and CDR2 YSYEKL. This CDR3 is 14 amino acids long. DNA for the CDR3: TGCGCCAGCAGCCTGAAGGGGGCTGGTCAGCCCCAGCATTTT. It translates to CASSLKGAGQPQHF.

V usage is TRBV30 and J usage is TRBJ2-2, with D perhaps TRBD1 (5 bases). The ends were cut back, 1 base at V and 1 base at J, with 7 bases in the middle. Germline V gene data show CDR1 as GTSNPN and CDR2 as SVGIG (reference sequence). The CDR3 spans 14 residues. The CDR3 sequence: CAWSATVNTGELFF. The CDR3, as DNA: TGTGCCTGGAGTGCGACAGTGAACACCGGGGAGCTGTTTTTT.

This chain links TRBV2 with TRBJ2-3; perhaps TRBD1 as D (6 bases). CDR3 size: 14 residues. V lost 6 bases to trimming and J lost 2 bases, with 12 bases between them. Per germline, CDR1 SNHLY and CDR2 FYNNEI. The CDR3 sequence is CASRARGNTDTQYF. CDR3 in DNA: TGTGCCAGCAGAGCTAGGGGGAACACAGATACGCAGTATTTT.

The chain recombines TRBV18 with TRBJ2-1; TRBD2 might be the D (7 bases). Per germline, CDR1 KGHSH and CDR2 LQKENI. The length of the CDR3 is 16 residues. The V and J ends lost 0 bases and 8 bases respectively, with 17 bases between them. DNA of the CDR3: TGTGCCAGCTCACCACCATCGCGGGGGCGCCACGATGAGCAGTTCTTC. Translating gives CASSPPSRGRHDEQFF.

The rearrangement links TRBV4-1 to TRBJ2-7; D gene uncertain. Trimming cost V 5 bases and J 4 bases, with 18 bases left between them. The germline V gene has CDR1 MGHRA and CDR2 YSYEKL. The CDR3 runs 15 residues. The CDR3 DNA reads TGCGCCAGCAGCTCACGATCGGAGCGCGGATACGAGCAGTACTTC. Protein: CASSSRSERGYEQYF.

This clone has just one count. The chain recombines TRBV15 with TRBJ2-7; TRBD1 agrees at 8 bases. V trimming: 3 bases; J trimming: 3 bases; junction bases outside the gene matches: 7. This CDR3 region has 15 residues. Germline V gene sequence: CDR1 LNHNV, CDR2 YYDKDF (reference sequence). The CDR3 DNA follows: TGTGCCACCAGCAGGAGTAGAACAGGGGGCTACGAGCAGTACTTC. Translation gives CATSRSRTGGYEQYF.

The chain has TRBV28 and TRBJ2-1; 10 bases align to TRBD2. CDR3 length equals 15 residues. CDR1 MDHEN and CDR2 SYDVKM come from the germline V gene. With 5 bases clipped from V and 7 bases from J, the junction kept 8 bases outside the gene matches. The CDR3 DNA reads as TGTGCCAGCAGTCCCCCGGGAGCGGGAGGGAATGAGCAGTTCTTC. The encoded protein is CASSPPGAGGNEQFF.

The chain has TRBV7-8 and TRBJ1-1, with D tentatively TRBD1 (5 bases). The CDR3 covers 14 residues. V lost 4 bases and J lost 5, with 14 bases in between. The V gene's germline CDR1 is SGHVS and CDR2 FQNEAQ. The CDR3 loop reads CASSWGTGWTEAFF. The CDR3 region has the DNA TGTGCCAGCAGCTGGGGGACTGGGTGGACTGAAGCTTTCTTT.

Only a few counts were recorded for this clone. The gene calls are TRBV2 and TRBJ1-5; D gene unclear. CDR1 SNHLY and CDR2 FYNNEI come from the germline V gene. This CDR3 comprises 15 residues. The germline V and J ends were trimmed by 2 bases and 5 bases, with 13 bases remaining between them. The CDR3 DNA reads TGTGCCAGCAGTGAATTGAGGAGAAGATATCAGCCCCAGCATTTT. It translates to CASSELRRRYQPQHF.

This chain joins TRBV27 and TRBJ2-7, with 8 bases that match TRBD1. Trimming at V came to 6 bases and at J to 5 bases, leaving 9 bases not matched to a gene. Per germline, CDR1 MNHEY and CDR2 SMNVEV (reference sequence). The CDR3 is 14 amino acids. The CDR3: CASSRQGRGDEQYF. The CDR3, as DNA: TGTGCCAGCAGCCGACAGGGGCGAGGCGACGAGCAGTACTTC.

The genes are TRBV27 and TRBJ2-2; 10 bases align to TRBD1. This CDR3 region has 15 residues. Looked up from germline, CDR1 is MNHEY and CDR2 is SMNVEV (reference sequence). V was pared by 6 bases and J by 7 bases, with 8 bases of the junction left unmatched. The CDR3 region is CASRVGGQGFGELFF. The CDR3 DNA is TGTGCCAGCAGAGTCGGGGGACAGGGGTTCGGGGAGCTGTTTTTT.

The CDR3 DNA follows: TGTGCCAGCAGCTTAGTCCCAACAGGGGTCGGCCACGAGCAGTACTTC. It is translated as CASSLVPTGVGHEQYF. The chain has TRBV5-4 and TRBJ2-7, with 7 bases that match TRBD1. The junction had 13 bases not matched to a gene; V was cut back by 2 bases and J by 5 bases. Looked up from germline, CDR1 is SGHNT and CDR2 is YYREEE (reference sequence). The CDR3 loop spans 16 amino acids.

J is TRBJ1-4 and V is TRBV7-6; the match to TRBD1 covers 8 bases. V lost 4 bases to trimming and J lost 11 bases; unmatched junction nucleotides: 12. The CDR3 covers 15 residues. From germline, CDR1 is SGHVS and CDR2 FNYEAQ. The CDR3 here is CASSSQIGQGKKLFF. The DNA for the CDR3 is TGTGCCAGCAGCTCCCAGATCGGACAGGGAAAGAAACTGTTTTTT. Full variable domain (outside the CDR3, taken from reference TRBV7-6 and TRBJ1-4): GAGVSQSPRYKVTKRGQDVALRCDPISGHVSLYWYRQALGQGPEFLTYFNYEAQQDKSGLPNDRFSAERPEGSISTLTIQRTEQRDSAMYRCASSSQIGQGKKLFFGSGTQLSVL.

The chain has TRBV5-1 and TRBJ2-1, with a tentative D call TRBD2 (5 bases). There are 16 residues in the CDR3. The germline V gene has CDR1 SGHRS and CDR2 YFSETQ. V lost 3 bases, J lost 4 bases, and 17 bases lay in between. CDR3 DNA: TGCGCCAGCAGCTCGGGGAAAATGACTACTTACAATGAGCAGTTCTTC. It is translated as CASSSGKMTTYNEQFF.

The J gene is TRBJ2-7, the V gene TRBV5-8; D is possibly TRBD1 (6 bases). Germline V gene lookup returns CDR1 SGHTS and CDR2 YDEGEE. Between the trimmed V and J ends, which lost 6 bases and 2 bases, there was a span of 12 bases. This CDR3 spans 13 amino acids. CDR3 region: CASIFRGTYEQYF. The CDR3 DNA is TGTGCCAGCATCTTCAGGGGAACCTACGAGCAGTACTTC.

The chain combines TRBV13 with TRBJ1-6; D may be TRBD1 (5 bases). Germline loops: CDR1 PRHDT, CDR2 FYEKMQ (reference sequence). V lost 5 bases and J lost 8, with 13 bases in between. The CDR3 length is 14 residues. This CDR3 is CASSRDGRYSPLHF. The CDR3 coding sequence is TGTGCCAGCAGCCGGGACGGGAGGTATTCACCCCTCCACTTT.

The V and J genes are TRBV19 and TRBJ1-1, with D perhaps TRBD1 (6 bases). CDR1 and CDR2 from the germline V gene are LNHDA and SQIVND (reference sequence). Trimming pared 9 bases from V and 1 base from J, leaving 12 bases between. The CDR3 runs 13 residues. CDR3: CASLDRPNTEAFF. Written as DNA, the CDR3 is TGTGCCAGCCTGGACAGACCGAACACTGAAGCTTTCTTT.